The T cell receptor beta chain under discussion was sequenced for a study of blood T cell repertoires in COVID-19. Whole-study context: Sites in the United States, Italy and Spain provided acute and convalescent COVID-19 samples. T cells, B-cell-depleted T cells, or PBMCs supplied cDNA or gDNA.

In the study's own analysis: The assay estimated nucleated cells by amplifying reference gene primers. Using immunoSEQ multiplex PCR, the repertoire was profiled, and TCRdb retains in-frame clones only, with some absent. Clonal size and the V and J genes are those of that table, whereas D and trimming came from the DNA. The sample contains about 24,000 clones, about 89% of which appear only once. This TCR was recovered from a woman between 70 and 85 years old with active COVID-19. The sequencing sample was made of peripheral blood.

The CDR3 sequence: CASSVSDIYGYTF. The CDR3 DNA reads as TGTGCCAGCAGCGTATCAGACATCTATGGCTACACCTTC. The V call is TRBV9, the J call TRBJ1-2; D ambiguous. Germline V gene data show CDR1 as SGDLS and CDR2 as YYNGEE. This CDR3 is built from 13 residues. V dropped 1 base and J dropped 4 bases, with 8 bases sitting between them.